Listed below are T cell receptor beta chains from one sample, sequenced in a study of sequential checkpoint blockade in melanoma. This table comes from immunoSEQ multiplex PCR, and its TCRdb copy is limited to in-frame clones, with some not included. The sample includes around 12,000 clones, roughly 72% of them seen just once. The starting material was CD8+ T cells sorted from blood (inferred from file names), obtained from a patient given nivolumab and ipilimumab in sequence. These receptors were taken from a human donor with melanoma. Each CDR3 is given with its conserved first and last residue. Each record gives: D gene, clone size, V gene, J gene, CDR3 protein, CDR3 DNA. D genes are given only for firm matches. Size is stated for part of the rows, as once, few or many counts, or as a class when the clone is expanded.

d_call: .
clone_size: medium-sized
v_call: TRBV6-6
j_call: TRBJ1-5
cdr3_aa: CASRMATDSNQPQHF
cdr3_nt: TGTGCCAGCAGGATGGCCACCGATAGCAATCAGCCCCAGCATTTT

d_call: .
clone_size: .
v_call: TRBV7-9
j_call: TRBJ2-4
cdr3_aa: CASSLGTSSNIAKNIQYF
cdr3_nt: TGTGCCAGCAGCTTAGGGACTTCTTCTAACATAGCCAAAAACATTCAGTACTTC

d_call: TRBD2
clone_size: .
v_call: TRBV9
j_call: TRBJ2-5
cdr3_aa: CASSVGTSGGETQYF
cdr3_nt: TGTGCCAGCAGCGTGGGGACTAGCGGGGGTGAGACCCAGTACTTC

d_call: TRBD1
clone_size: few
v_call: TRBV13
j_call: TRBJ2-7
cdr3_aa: CASSSLRDRGLDEQYF
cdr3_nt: TGTGCCAGCAGCTCTCTCCGGGACAGGGGGCTTGACGAGCAGTACTTC

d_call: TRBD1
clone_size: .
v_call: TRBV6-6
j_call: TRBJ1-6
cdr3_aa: CASSYGPRGRNSPLHF
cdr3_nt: TGTGCCAGCAGTTACGGCCCGAGGGGGCGTAATTCACCCCTCCACTTT

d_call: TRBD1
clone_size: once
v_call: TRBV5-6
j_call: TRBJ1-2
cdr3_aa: CASSSGQGVFYGYTF
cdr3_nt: TGTGCCAGCAGCTCAGGACAGGGGGTCTTCTATGGCTACACCTTC

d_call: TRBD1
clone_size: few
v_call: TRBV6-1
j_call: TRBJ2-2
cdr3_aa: CASSTYRGDGGELFF
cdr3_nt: TGTGCCAGCAGTACATACAGGGGTGACGGCGGGGAGCTGTTTTTT

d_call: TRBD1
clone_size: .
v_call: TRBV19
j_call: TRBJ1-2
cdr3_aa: CASSLDRRGKNGYTF
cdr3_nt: TGTGCCAGTAGCCTGGACAGGAGGGGGAAAAATGGCTACACCTTC

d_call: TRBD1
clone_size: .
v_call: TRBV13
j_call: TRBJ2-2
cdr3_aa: CASSSQGGTGELFF
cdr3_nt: TGTGCCAGCAGTTCACAGGGGGGCACCGGGGAGCTGTTTTTT

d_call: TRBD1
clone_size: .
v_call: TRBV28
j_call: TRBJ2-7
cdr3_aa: CASSYRGQGNEQYF
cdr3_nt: TGTGCCAGCAGTTACAGGGGACAGGGGAACGAGCAGTACTTC

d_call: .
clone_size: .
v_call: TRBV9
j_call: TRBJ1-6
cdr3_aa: CASSVAGDASYNSPLHF
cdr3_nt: TGTGCCAGCAGCGTAGCAGGGGATGCCTCCTATAATTCACCCCTCCACTTT

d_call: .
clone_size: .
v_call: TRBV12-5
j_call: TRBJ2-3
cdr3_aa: CASGPHETDTDTQYF
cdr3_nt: TGTGCTAGTGGTCCTCATGAGACAGACACAGATACGCAGTATTTT

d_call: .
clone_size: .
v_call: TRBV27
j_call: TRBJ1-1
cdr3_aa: CASSPNPTNTEAFF
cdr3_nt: TGTGCCAGCAGTCCAAACCCGACTAACACTGAAGCTTTCTTT

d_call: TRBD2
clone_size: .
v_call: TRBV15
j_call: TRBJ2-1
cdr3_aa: CATRDGRDYNEQFF
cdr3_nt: TGTGCCACCCGGGACGGGAGGGACTACAATGAGCAGTTCTTC

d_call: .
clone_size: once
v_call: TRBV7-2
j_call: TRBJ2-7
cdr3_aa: CASSLIRGSEQYF
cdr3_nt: TGTGCCAGCAGCTTAATACGAGGGAGCGAGCAGTACTTC

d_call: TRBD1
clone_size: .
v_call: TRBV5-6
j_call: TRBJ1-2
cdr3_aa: CASSRPGQEDYGYTF
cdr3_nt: TGTGCCAGCAGCCGACCGGGACAGGAAGACTATGGCTACACCTTC

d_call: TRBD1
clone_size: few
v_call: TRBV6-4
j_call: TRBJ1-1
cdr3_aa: CASSDSARGRRAEAFF
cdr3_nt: TGTGCCAGCAGTGATTCGGCGAGGGGGCGCCGGGCTGAAGCTTTCTTT

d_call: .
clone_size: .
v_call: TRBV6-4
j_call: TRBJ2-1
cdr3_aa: CASSEGSYNEQFF
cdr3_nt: TGTGCCAGCAGTGAGGGCAGCTACAATGAGCAGTTCTTC

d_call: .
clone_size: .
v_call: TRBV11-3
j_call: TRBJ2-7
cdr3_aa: CASSLTSGVYYEQYF
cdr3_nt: TGTGCCAGCAGCTTAACCTCGGGGGTCTACTACGAGCAGTACTTC

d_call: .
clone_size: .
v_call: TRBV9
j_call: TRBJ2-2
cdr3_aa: CASSVPTSSQRGTGELFF
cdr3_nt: TGTGCCAGCAGCGTGCCTACTAGCTCCCAGAGGGGCACCGGGGAGCTGTTTTTT

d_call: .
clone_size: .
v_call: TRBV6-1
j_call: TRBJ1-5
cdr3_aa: CASRGRGYSNQPQHF
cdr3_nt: TGTGCCAGCAGGGGAAGGGGTTATAGCAATCAGCCCCAGCATTTT

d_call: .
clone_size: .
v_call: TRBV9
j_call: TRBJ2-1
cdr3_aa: CASKSPWGDEQFF
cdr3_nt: TGTGCCAGCAAATCCCCCTGGGGCGATGAGCAGTTCTTC

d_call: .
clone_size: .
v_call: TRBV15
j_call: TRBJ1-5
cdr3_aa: CATSSIFWQGDSNQPQHF
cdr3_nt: TGTGCCACCAGCAGTATTTTTTGGCAGGGCGATAGCAATCAGCCCCAGCATTTT

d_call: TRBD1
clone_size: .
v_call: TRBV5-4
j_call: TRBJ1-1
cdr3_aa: CATWDSALLGTEAFF
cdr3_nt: TGTGCCACCTGGGACAGCGCTTTGTTAGGCACTGAAGCTTTCTTT

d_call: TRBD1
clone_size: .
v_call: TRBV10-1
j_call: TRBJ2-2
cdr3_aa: CASSRTGKTGELFF
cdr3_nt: TGCGCCAGCAGTCGGACAGGGAAGACCGGGGAGCTGTTTTTT

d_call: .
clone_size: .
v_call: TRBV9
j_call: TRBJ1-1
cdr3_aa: CASSVGAGEAFF
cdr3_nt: TGTGCCAGCAGCGTAGGGGCAGGGGAAGCTTTCTTT

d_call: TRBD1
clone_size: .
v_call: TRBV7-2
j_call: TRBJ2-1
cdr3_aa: CASSPGGTGGSLYEQFF
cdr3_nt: TGTGCCAGCAGCCCAGGGGGGACAGGGGGTAGCTTATATGAGCAGTTCTTC

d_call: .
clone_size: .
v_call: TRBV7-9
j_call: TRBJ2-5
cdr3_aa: CASSLTRTSYQETQYF
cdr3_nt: TGTGCCAGCAGCTTAACCAGGACATCGTACCAAGAGACCCAGTACTTC

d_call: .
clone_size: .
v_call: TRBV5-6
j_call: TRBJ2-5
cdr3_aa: CASSSRDSPRETQYF
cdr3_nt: TGTGCCAGCAGCTCCCGGGACTCTCCACGGGAGACCCAGTACTTC

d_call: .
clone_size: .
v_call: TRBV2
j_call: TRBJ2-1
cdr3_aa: CASSGRDHNEQFF
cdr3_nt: TGTGCCAGCAGTGGCCGGGATCACAATGAGCAGTTCTTC

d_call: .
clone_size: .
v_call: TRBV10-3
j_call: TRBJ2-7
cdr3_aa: CAISEINRGGEQYF
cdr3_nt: TGTGCCATCAGTGAAATCAACAGGGGAGGCGAGCAGTACTTC

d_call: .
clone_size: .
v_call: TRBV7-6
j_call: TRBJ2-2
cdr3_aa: CASSLEASRITGELFF
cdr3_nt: TGTGCCAGCAGCTTAGAGGCTTCTAGGATCACCGGGGAGCTGTTTTTT

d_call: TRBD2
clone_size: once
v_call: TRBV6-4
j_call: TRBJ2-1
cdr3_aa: CASSEVAGDYNEQFF
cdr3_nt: TGTGCCAGCAGTGAGGTTGCGGGGGACTACAATGAGCAGTTCTTC

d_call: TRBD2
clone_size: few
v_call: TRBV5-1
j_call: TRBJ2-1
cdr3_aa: CASSTGLAGGSYNEQFF
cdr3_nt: TGCGCCAGCAGCACGGGACTAGCGGGAGGGTCCTACAATGAGCAGTTCTTC

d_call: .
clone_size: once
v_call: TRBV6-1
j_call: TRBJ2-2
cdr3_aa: CASSPGHANTGELFF
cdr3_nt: TGTGCCAGCAGCCCGGGACACGCGAACACCGGGGAGCTGTTTTTT

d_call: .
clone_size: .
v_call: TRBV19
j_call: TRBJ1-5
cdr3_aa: CASSPIDRDGNQPQHF
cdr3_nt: TGTGCCAGTAGCCCGATCGACCGGGATGGCAATCAGCCCCAGCATTTT

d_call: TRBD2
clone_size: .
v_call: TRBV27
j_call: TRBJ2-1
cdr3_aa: CASSQLGTSGFYNEQFF
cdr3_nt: TGTGCCAGCAGTCAACTTGGGACTAGCGGGTTTTACAATGAGCAGTTCTTC

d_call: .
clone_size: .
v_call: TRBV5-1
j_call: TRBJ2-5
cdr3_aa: CASSRSPGEAQYF
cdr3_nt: TGCGCCAGCAGCCGGTCCCCCGGTGAGGCCCAGTACTTC

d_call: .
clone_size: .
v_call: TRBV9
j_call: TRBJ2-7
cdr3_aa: CASSVGTGLSYEQYF
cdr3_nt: TGTGCCAGCAGCGTAGGTACAGGGCTCTCCTACGAGCAGTACTTC

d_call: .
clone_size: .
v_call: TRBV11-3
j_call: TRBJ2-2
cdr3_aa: CASSPWTANTGELFF
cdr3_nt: TGTGCCAGCAGCCCCTGGACAGCGAACACCGGGGAGCTGTTTTTT

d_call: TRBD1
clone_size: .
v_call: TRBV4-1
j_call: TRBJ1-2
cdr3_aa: CASSQQPGQGYGYTF
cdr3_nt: TGCGCCAGCAGCCAACAACCGGGACAGGGATATGGCTACACCTTC

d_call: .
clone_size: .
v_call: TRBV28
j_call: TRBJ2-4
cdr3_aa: CASSPRGLSVNIQYF
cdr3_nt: TGTGCCAGCAGTCCCCGTGGTCTTTCGGTCAACATTCAGTACTTC

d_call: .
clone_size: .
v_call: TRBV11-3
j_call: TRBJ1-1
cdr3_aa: CASSLVRGRTEAFF
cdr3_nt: TGTGCCAGCAGCTTAGTCAGGGGAAGGACTGAAGCTTTCTTT

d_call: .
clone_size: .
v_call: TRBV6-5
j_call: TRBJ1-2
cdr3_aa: CASSYRGYGYTF
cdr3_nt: TGTGCCAGCAGTTACCGGGGTTATGGCTACACCTTC

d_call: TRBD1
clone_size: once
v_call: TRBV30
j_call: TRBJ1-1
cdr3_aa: CAWSWGTGENTEAFF
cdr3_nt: TGTGCCTGGAGTTGGGGGACAGGGGAGAACACTGAAGCTTTCTTT

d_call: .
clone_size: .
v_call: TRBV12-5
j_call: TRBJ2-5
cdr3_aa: CASGYLITREETQYF
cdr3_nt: TGTGCTAGTGGTTATCTAATTACTAGGGAAGAGACCCAGTACTTC

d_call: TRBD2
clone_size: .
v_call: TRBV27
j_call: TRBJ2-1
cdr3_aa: CASTERGGYNEQFF
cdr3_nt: TGTGCCAGCACGGAGCGGGGGGGGTACAATGAGCAGTTCTTC

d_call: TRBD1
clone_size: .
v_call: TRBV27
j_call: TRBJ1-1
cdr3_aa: CASRRGPGGGTEAFF
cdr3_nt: TGTGCCAGCAGACGCGGGCCAGGGGGCGGCACTGAAGCTTTCTTT

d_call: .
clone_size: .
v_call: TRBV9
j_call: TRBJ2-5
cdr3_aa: CASSVDPDTETYF
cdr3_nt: TGTGCCAGCAGCGTAGACCCTGATACAGAGACGTACTTC

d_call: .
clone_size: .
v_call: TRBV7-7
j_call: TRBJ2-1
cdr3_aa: CASSLAAGDIYNEQFF
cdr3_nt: TGTGCCAGCAGCTTAGCGGCAGGGGACATATACAATGAGCAGTTCTTC

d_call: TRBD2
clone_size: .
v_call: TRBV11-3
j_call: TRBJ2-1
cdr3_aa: CASSDTTSGSYEQFF
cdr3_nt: TGTGCCAGCAGCGATACGACTAGCGGGAGCTATGAGCAGTTCTTC

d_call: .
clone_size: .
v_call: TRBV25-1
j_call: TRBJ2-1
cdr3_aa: CASSAYGDNEQFF
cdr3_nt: TGTGCCAGCAGTGCCTACGGAGACAATGAGCAGTTCTTC

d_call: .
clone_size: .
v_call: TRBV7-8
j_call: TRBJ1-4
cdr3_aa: CASSPRRNGGTGMVDEKLFF
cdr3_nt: TGTGCCAGCAGCCCAAGACGGAATGGGGGCACAGGGATGGTTGATGAAAAACTGTTTTTT

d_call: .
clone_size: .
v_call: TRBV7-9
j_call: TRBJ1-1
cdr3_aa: CAVRWGVNTEAFF
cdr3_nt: TGTGCCGTACGTTGGGGGGTCAACACTGAAGCTTTCTTT